The 11 T cell receptor beta chains in this list originate from one sample, sequenced in a study of blood T cell repertoires in COVID-19. Sequenced by immunoSEQ multiplex PCR; TCRdb stores in-frame clones only, minus some. Here the sample spans 80,000 to 95,000 clones, around 86% being singletons. Sequenced: peripheral blood. The receptor source for this set is a woman aged 80 or over with active or convalescent COVID-19.

V and J are TRBV7-9 and TRBJ2-5; 14 bases are shared with TRBD2. The V segment lost 5 bases and the J segment 5 bases; nucleotides outside the gene matches: 7. The V gene's germline CDR1 is SEHNR and CDR2 FQNEAQ (reference sequence). CDR3 length: 16 residues. CDR3 sequence reads: CASSLWTSGRWETQYF. The CDR3 nucleotides are TGTGCCAGCAGCCTATGGACTAGCGGGAGGTGGGAGACCCAGTACTTC.

CDR3 amino acids: CASSENNYGYTF. The CDR3 nucleotides are TGTGCCAGCAGCGAGAACAACTATGGCTACACCTTC. The rearrangement joins TRBV2 to TRBJ1-2; no clear D. The CDR3 totals 12 residues. The germline CDR1 and CDR2 sequences are SNHLY and FYNNEI. Trimming stripped 6 bases from V and 2 bases from J, with 7 bases between.

The V call is TRBV4-2, the J call TRBJ1-2; D is possibly TRBD1 (6 bases). CDR1 LGHNA and CDR2 YNFKEQ come from the germline V gene. V dropped 1 base and J dropped 4 bases, with 13 bases sitting between them. The CDR3 loop spans 15 amino acids. The CDR3 region has the DNA TGTGCCAGCAGCCAAGGGAGACAGGTCTTCTATGGCTACACCTTC. It codes for CASSQGRQVFYGYTF.

This clone was counted only a few times. The chain uses TRBV7-2 and TRBJ2-7; possibly TRBD1 for D (7 bases). This CDR3 has 17 amino acids. Germline CDR1 reads SGHTA; CDR2 reads FQGNSA. Trimming cost V 1 base and J 2 bases, with 18 bases left between them. The CDR3 DNA sequence: TGTGCCAGCAGCTTAGGCTCCGCGGGGCAGGGGGCCTACGAGCAGTACTTC. This translates into CASSLGSAGQGAYEQYF.

J is TRBJ2-7 and V is TRBV18; weak D call: TRBD2 (5 bases). The CDR3 extends over 14 amino acids. Germline CDR1 KGHSH, CDR2 LQKENI. Trimming cost V 4 bases and J 0 bases, with 10 bases left between them. The DNA for the CDR3 is TGTGCCAGCTCACGAGGGTCCCCCTCCTACGAGCAGTACTTC. As protein: CASSRGSPSYEQYF.

This clone was observed a few times. DNA for the CDR3: TGTGCCAGCAGACCCAGGGGCTATACGAATCAGCCCCAGCATTTT. Translated: CASRPRGYTNQPQHF. The rearrangement links TRBV19 to TRBJ1-5; D perhaps matches TRBD1 (6 bases). The CDR3 runs 15 residues. Germline-derived CDR1 and CDR2 are LNHDA and SQIVND (reference sequence). The germline V and J ends were trimmed by 9 bases and 4 bases, with 19 bases remaining between them.

The chain carries TRBV7-9 and TRBJ2-1, with D tentatively TRBD2 (5 bases). The CDR3 runs to 17 residues. Trimming pared 1 base from V and 4 bases from J, leaving 17 bases between. Germline values: CDR1 SEHNR, CDR2 FQNEAQ (reference sequence). DNA for the CDR3: TGTGCCAGCAGCTTAGTGCGGGCGGATCGAGCTTACAATGAGCAGTTCTTC. Translated: CASSLVRADRAYNEQFF.

The V call is TRBV11-2, the J call TRBJ2-7; TRBD2 aligns across 8 bases. The CDR3 runs to 15 residues. After removal of 3 bases from V and 3 bases from J, the junction contained 7 bases not matched to a gene. The germline V gene has CDR1 SGHAT and CDR2 FQNNGV. The CDR3 sequence is CASSLNFGTSYEQYF. CDR3 nucleotide sequence: TGTGCCAGCAGCTTGAATTTTGGGACTAGCTACGAGCAGTACTTC.

The chain combines TRBV5-4 with TRBJ1-6; 7 bases line up with TRBD1. The germline V gene has CDR1 SGHNT and CDR2 YYREEE (reference sequence). With 2 bases clipped from V and 9 bases from J, the junction kept 5 bases outside the gene matches. CDR3 size: 14 residues. The CDR3 bases are TGTGCCAGCAGCTTACAGGGGAATCGTTCACCCCTCCACTTT. Protein sequence: CASSLQGNRSPLHF.

The gene calls are TRBV12-3 or TRBV12-4 and TRBJ1-5; no definite D call. Trimming shortened V by 4 bases and J by 5 bases, and 9 bases separated the two germline ends. The CDR3 covers 13 residues. CDR3 DNA sequence: TGTGCCAGCAGTTGGGCAGATGATCAGCCCCAGCATTTT. This sequence encodes CASSWADDQPQHF.

The chain is built from TRBV5-1 and TRBJ2-5; a possible D gene is TRBD1 (5 bases). Germline V gene sequence: CDR1 SGHRS, CDR2 YFSETQ. The germline V and J ends were trimmed by 0 bases and 1 base, with 7 bases remaining between them. The CDR3 has 14 residues. In DNA form, the CDR3 reads TGCGCCAGCAGCTTGGGACAGAGCCAAGAGACCCAGTACTTC. Translating gives CASSLGQSQETQYF.